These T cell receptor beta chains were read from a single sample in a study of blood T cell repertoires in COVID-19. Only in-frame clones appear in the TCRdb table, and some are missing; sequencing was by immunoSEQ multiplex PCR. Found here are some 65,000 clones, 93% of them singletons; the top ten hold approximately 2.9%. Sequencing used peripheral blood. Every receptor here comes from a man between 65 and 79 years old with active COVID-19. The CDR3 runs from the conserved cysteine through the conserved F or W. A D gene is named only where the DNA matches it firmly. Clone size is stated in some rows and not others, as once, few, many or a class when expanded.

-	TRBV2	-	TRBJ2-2	CASSVLRGGELFF	TGTGCCAGCAGTGTTCTGCGGGGAGGGGAGCTGTTTTTT
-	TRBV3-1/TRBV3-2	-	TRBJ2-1	CASSNRGEQFF	TGTGCCAGCAGCAATCGAGGTGAGCAGTTCTTC
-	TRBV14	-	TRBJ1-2	CASSPSGDYGYTF	TGTGCCAGCAGCCCATCGGGGGACTATGGCTACACCTTC
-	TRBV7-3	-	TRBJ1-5	CARQQQGVGKNQPQHF	TGTGCCAGACAACAACAGGGCGTTGGAAAAAATCAGCCCCAGCATTTT
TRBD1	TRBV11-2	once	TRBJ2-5	CASSPQGAGETQYF	TGTGCCAGCAGCCCGCAGGGGGCTGGGGAGACCCAGTACTTC
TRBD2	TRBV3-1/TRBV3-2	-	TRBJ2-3	CASSQAPAGGDTDTQYF	TGTGCCAGCAGCCAAGCCCCAGCGGGGGGCGACACAGATACGCAGTATTTT
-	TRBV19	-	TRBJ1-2	CASSEGDYGYTF	TGTGCCAGTTCGGAGGGCGACTATGGCTACACCTTC
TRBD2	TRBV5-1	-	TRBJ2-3	CASTLAGATDTQYF	TGCGCCAGCACCCTAGCGGGGGCCACAGATACGCAGTATTTT
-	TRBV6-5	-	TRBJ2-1	CARTVYNEQFF	TGTGCCCGTACAGTCTACAATGAGCAGTTCTTC
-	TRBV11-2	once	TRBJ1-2	CASTNRGRYGYTF	TGTGCCAGCACCAACCGGGGTCGATATGGCTACACCTTC
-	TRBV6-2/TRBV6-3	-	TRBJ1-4	CASSNRHPTNEKLFF	TGTGCCAGCAGTAACAGACATCCAACTAATGAAAAACTGTTTTTT
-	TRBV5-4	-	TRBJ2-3	CASSSMTGASTDTQYF	TGTGCCAGCAGCTCAATGACAGGTGCCAGCACAGATACGCAGTATTTT
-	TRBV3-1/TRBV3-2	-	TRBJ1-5	CASSLSGGGNQPQHF	TGTGCCAGCAGCCTCTCGGGAGGGGGCAATCAGCCCCAGCATTTT
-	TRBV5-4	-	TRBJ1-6	CASSSGSHEAPLHF	TGTGCCAGCAGCTCCGGGTCCCACGAGGCACCCCTCCACTTT
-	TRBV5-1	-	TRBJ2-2	CASSLGQNTGELFF	TGCGCCAGCAGCTTGGGTCAAAACACCGGGGAGCTGTTTTTT
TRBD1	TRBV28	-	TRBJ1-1	CASTDDRGRVGTEAFF	TGTGCCAGCACCGATGACAGGGGGCGGGTGGGCACTGAAGCTTTCTTT
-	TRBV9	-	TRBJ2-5	CASSVPLGGVETQYF	TGTGCCAGCTCTGTCCCCTTGGGAGGAGTAGAGACCCAGTACTTC
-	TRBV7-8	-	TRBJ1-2	CASSPDGFNYGYTF	TGTGCCAGCAGCCCCGACGGGTTCAACTATGGCTACACCTTC
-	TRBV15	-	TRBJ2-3	CATSRDPGTDTQYF	TGTGCCACCAGCAGAGATCCGGGCACAGATACGCAGTATTTT
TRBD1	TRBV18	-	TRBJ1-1	CASSRDRINTEAFF	TGTGCCAGCTCAAGGGACAGGATTAACACTGAAGCTTTCTTT
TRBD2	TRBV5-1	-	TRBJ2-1	CASSVSGGPPRSSYNEQFF	TGCGCCAGCAGCGTTAGCGGGGGGCCGCCAAGGAGCTCCTACAATGAGCAGTTCTTC
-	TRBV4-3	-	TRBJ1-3	CASSQGGTGNTIYF	TGCGCCAGCAGCCAAGGCGGAACTGGAAACACCATATATTTT